The rows below give T cell receptor beta chains drawn from one sample of a study of T cells in Graves' hyperthyroidism and ophthalmopathy. TCRdb reanalysed the multiplex PCR reads using MiXCR and keeps one entry per CDR3 protein. This sample has around 600,000 distinct CDR3 sequences, with around a sixth found just once. The sequenced sample consisted of blood. The receptors here all came from a woman aged 25 to 39 with Graves' hyperthyroidism. The CDR3 runs from the conserved cysteine through the conserved F or W. A D gene is named only where the DNA matches it firmly. Clone size is stated in some rows and not others, as once, few, many or a class when expanded.

>TRBV6-1|TRBD2|many|TRBJ2-1
TGTGCCAGCAAAGAAAGAGCGGGAGGGGGAAATGAGCAGTTCTTC
CASKERAGGGNEQFF
>TRBV6-1|TRBD2|few|TRBJ2-1
TGTGCCTCGCGCGGGGGGATGGGAAGCAATGAGCAGTTCTTC
CASRGGMGSNEQFF
>TRBV6-1|.|many|TRBJ2-7
TGTGCCAGCAGTGGCCGACCGGTCGTCCCACAAAGCGCCGAGCAGTACTTC
CASSGRPVVPQSAEQYF
>TRBV9|TRBD2|.|TRBJ2-3
TGTGCCAGCAGCGTCTGGCCTAGTAGCGGGAGTTCCCTTATGACAGATACGCAGTATTTT
CASSVWPSSGSSLMTDTQYF
>TRBV29-1|.|many|TRBJ2-3
TGCAGCGTTGTGGCCCAATCTAGCACAGATACGCAGTATTTT
CSVVAQSSTDTQYF
>TRBV18|TRBD2|few|TRBJ2-3
TGTGCCAGCTCACCATTCCCCCACGCTAGCGGGACAGATACGCAGTATTTT
CASSPFPHASGTDTQYF
>TRBV5-1|.|many|TRBJ2-7
TGCGCCAGCAGCGAAGGACGGTTCTACGAGCAGTACTTC
CASSEGRFYEQYF
>TRBV27|.|many|TRBJ2-1
TGTGCCAGCAGTTTAGGAGCGACTAGGGCGCGTGAGCAGTTCTTC
CASSLGATRAREQFF
>TRBV6-2/TRBV6-3|.|many|TRBJ2-3
TGTGCCAGCAGCAATGGGGGGAGCACAGATACGCAGTATTTT
CASSNGGSTDTQYF
>TRBV20-1|TRBD2|.|TRBJ2-1
TGCAGTGCTAGAGACGGGACTAGCGGGAGAAATGAGCAGTTCTTC
CSARDGTSGRNEQFF
>TRBV7-3|.|many|TRBJ2-7
TGTGCCAGCAGCTTAACAGGGGTCTCCTACGAGCAGTACTTC
CASSLTGVSYEQYF
>TRBV6-1|TRBD2|many|TRBJ2-3
TGTGCCAGCAGTCCGCGACGGACTAGCGGGAGAAGACATACAGATACGCAGTATTTT
CASSPRRTSGRRHTDTQYF
>TRBV11-2|.|.|TRBJ2-2
TGTGCCAGCAGCCAAGTCTTTAGAAGCGGCTTAACCGGGGAGCTGTTTTTT
CASSQVFRSGLTGELFF
>TRBV5-1|.|many|TRBJ2-3
TGCGCCAGCAGCTCCGGGACGGAGGCAGATACGCAGTATTTT
CASSSGTEADTQYF
>TRBV5-8|.|many|TRBJ2-3
TGTGCCAGCAGCTTGGAGGAGGTTAGCGGAGGAGATACGCAGTATTTT
CASSLEEVSGGDTQYF
>TRBV24-1|TRBD2|once|TRBJ2-1
TGTGCCACCAGTGTAGGCGGGAGGAAGGGCAATGAGCAGTTCTTC
CATSVGGRKGNEQFF
>TRBV11-1|TRBD2|many|TRBJ2-1
TGTGCCAGCACCAAAGCTCGACTAGCGGGGTACAATGAGCAGTTCTTC
CASTKARLAGYNEQFF
>TRBV12-5|.|many|TRBJ1-5
TGTGCTAGTGGCGCGGACCTTCTCGGGCATCAGCCCCAGCATTTT
CASGADLLGHQPQHF
>TRBV19|.|.|TRBJ2-1
TGTGCCAGTAGTATAGCAGCGACGGGAGATAATTACAATGAGCAGTTCTTC
CASSIAATGDNYNEQFF
>TRBV6-1|.|many|TRBJ2-7
TGTGCCAGCAGTGATAGACTCTTTTCGGAGCAGTACTTC
CASSDRLFSEQYF
>TRBV6-1|TRBD2|many|TRBJ2-4
TGTGCCAGCGGACTAGCGGGGATAGCCAAAAACATTCAGTACTTC
CASGLAGIAKNIQYF
>TRBV3-1|.|many|TRBJ2-7
TGTGCCAGCAGCCAAGGGATGGGCGTCGAGCAGTACTTC
CASSQGMGVEQYF
>TRBV20-1|.|many|TRBJ1-1
TGCAGTGCTATAAGGCAGGGACGTCCCGGGGCTTTCTTT
CSAIRQGRPGAFF
>TRBV20-1|TRBD2|.|TRBJ2-1
TGCAGTGCTAGAGAAGGGACAGGCAGCGGGAGGGCGGGTGAGCAGTTCTTC
CSAREGTGSGRAGEQFF
>TRBV13|.|few|TRBJ2-7
TGTGCCAGCAGCTTTGGTCTTGAGCAGTACTTC
CASSFGLEQYF
>TRBV7-2|.|many|TRBJ2-5
TGTGCCAGCAGCCAACGAGGTCGGCAGGGACGGGGCGAGACCCAGTACTTC
CASSQRGRQGRGETQYF
>TRBV24-1|.|many|TRBJ2-3
TGTGCCACCAGTGATTCCGGACCGCGAGATACGCAGTATTTT
CATSDSGPRDTQYF
>TRBV11-3|.|many|TRBJ2-2
TGTGCCAGCAGCGTAAGTCTCGGACAAAACACCGGGGAGCTGTTTTTT
CASSVSLGQNTGELFF
>TRBV27|TRBD1|many|TRBJ2-7
TGTGCCAGCGGACCGGGACAGGGGCCCTACGAGCAGTACTTC
CASGPGQGPYEQYF
>TRBV5-1|TRBD2|many|TRBJ2-7
TGCGCCAGCAGCTTGATTGCGGGAGCCTACGAGCAGTACTTC
CASSLIAGAYEQYF
>TRBV7-9|.|many|TRBJ2-3
TGTGCCAGCAGCCACCGGGACACCCCCTTGGATACGCAGTATTTT
CASSHRDTPLDTQYF
>TRBV7-9|.|many|TRBJ1-2
TGTGCCAGCAGCTCCTCCAGGGGTTACGCTAACTATGGCTACACCTTC
CASSSSRGYANYGYTF
>TRBV7-2|.|many|TRBJ2-1
TGTGCCAGCAGCTTACAAGGGACCGACTACAATGAGCAGTTCTTC
CASSLQGTDYNEQFF
>TRBV18|.|many|TRBJ1-1
TGTGCCAGCTCACCCCGGGACGGAAGTTTGAACACTGAAGCTTTCTTT
CASSPRDGSLNTEAFF
>TRBV5-1|TRBD1|few|TRBJ1-6
TGCGCCAGCAGCCCGCAACAGGGGAGGTGGTCACCCCTCCACTTT
CASSPQQGRWSPLHF
>TRBV7-9|.|many|TRBJ1-2
TGTGCCAGCAGTGACGCCACCCAGAACCGCTATGGCTACACCTTC
CASSDATQNRYGYTF
>TRBV18|.|many|TRBJ2-5
TGTGCCAGCTCACCACCGTGGGGGCAAGAGACCCAGTACTTC
CASSPPWGQETQYF
>TRBV5-8|TRBD2|many|TRBJ2-7
TGTGCCAGCGGACGCGGGAGCAACGAGCAGTACTTC
CASGRGSNEQYF
>TRBV10-3|.|many|TRBJ1-2
TGTGCCATCAGTGTCCCACAGGGAGAGGATGGCTACACCTTC
CAISVPQGEDGYTF
>TRBV7-9|TRBD1|.|TRBJ2-1
TGTGCCAGCAGGCAAAACCCGGGACAGGGAAAAAACAATGAGCAGTTCTTC
CASRQNPGQGKNNEQFF
>TRBV12-5|.|few|TRBJ2-6
TGTGCTAGTGGAACCGGGACGGTCTCTGGGGCCAACGTCCTGACTTTC
CASGTGTVSGANVLTF
>TRBV19|.|few|TRBJ2-3
TGTGCCAGTAGTATTGAGGGGGTCCTCACAGATACGCAGTATTTT
CASSIEGVLTDTQYF
>TRBV7-9|.|many|TRBJ1-1
TGTGCCAGCAGCTCGGGACTCAGGAACACTGAAGCTTTCTTT
CASSSGLRNTEAFF
>TRBV27|.|many|TRBJ2-7
TGTGCCAGCAGTTTATCCCTCGGCAGATCCTACGAGCAGTACTTC
CASSLSLGRSYEQYF
>TRBV19|.|once|TRBJ2-2
TGTGCCAGTAGTATTATAAAAGCCCCGCGGGTCGGGGAGCTGTTTTTT
CASSIIKAPRVGELFF
>TRBV9|TRBD1|.|TRBJ2-1
TGTGCCAGCAGCGTAGAGTCCGGGACAGTTAACAATGAGCAGTTCTTC
CASSVESGTVNNEQFF
>TRBV24-1|.|many|TRBJ2-7
TGTGCCACCAGTGACGCACGGGACGGATTCTACGAGCAGTACTTC
CATSDARDGFYEQYF
>TRBV7-3|.|many|TRBJ2-6
TGTGCCAGCAGCTTAACTCCCGGGGCCAACGTCCTGACTTTC
CASSLTPGANVLTF
>TRBV28|TRBD1|.|TRBJ2-7
TGTGCCAGCGGCTTGGACAGGTCCTACGAGCAGTACTTC
CASGLDRSYEQYF
>TRBV7-6|TRBD2|many|TRBJ2-3
TGTGCCAGCAGTTTGGGACTAGCGGGAGGGACAAGAGATACGCAGTATTTT
CASSLGLAGGTRDTQYF
>TRBV27|.|.|TRBJ2-2
TGTGCCAGCAGTTACCGAGGTGGAGGGGGAACCACCGGGGAGCTGTTTTTT
CASSYRGGGGTTGELFF
>TRBV18|TRBD2|.|TRBJ2-1
TGTGCCAGCTCACCAACACTAGCGGGAGGGCCTTTCGTATATGAGCAGTTCTTC
CASSPTLAGGPFVYEQFF